The 19 T cell receptor beta chains below all came from one sample that was sequenced in a study of blood T cell repertoires in COVID-19 (dated by TCRdb to between 2020 and 2021). The method behind the library was the immunoSEQ multiplex PCR assay. The table comes from immuneACCESS by way of TCRdb, which keeps in-frame sequences with V and J called. Part of the clones is missing from these tables; in studies checked, under half for an unresolved V gene and the rest for unknown reasons. Within this sample are some 87,000 clones, with 80% to 95% of them counted one time only. Together, the top ten hold around 6% of the sample. Sequences were obtained from peripheral blood. The receptors originated from a woman aged 60-75 years with active COVID-19.

This clone was seen a few times. The J gene is TRBJ1-5, the V gene TRBV6-1; D gene unclear. Germline values: CDR1 MNHNS, CDR2 SASEGT. The CDR3 covers 15 residues. Trimming pared 0 bases from V and 1 base from J, leaving 7 bases between. The CDR3 nucleotides are TGTGCCAGCAGTGAAGCGAGCAGGAGCAATCAGCCCCAGCATTTT. Its protein is CASSEASRSNQPQHF.

The chain couples TRBV5-7 to TRBJ2-7, with D maybe TRBD2 (5 bases). TRBV5-7 is annotated as an ORF whose role is uncertain. The V end lost 0 bases, the J end lost 5 bases, and 12 bases lay between the germline ends. The CDR3 has 14 amino acids. The DNA of the CDR3 is TGTGCCAGCAGCTTGGTATTGCGGGTTCACGAGCAGTACTTC. It is translated as CASSLVLRVHEQYF.

The CDR3, as DNA: TGTGCCAGCAGACTCAGGGGCCCCCCCTACGAGCAGTACTTC. Encoded protein: CASRLRGPPYEQYF. The genes are TRBV7-2 and TRBJ2-7, with D possibly matching TRBD1 (6 bases). The CDR3 runs 14 residues. Germline CDR1 SGHTA, CDR2 FQGNSA. V was shortened by 6 bases and J by 2 bases, with 14 bases between the two germline ends. Full variable domain (remainder filled in from reference TRBV7-2 and TRBJ2-7): GAGVSQSPSNKVTEKGKDVELRCDPISGHTALYWYRQSLGQGLEFLIYFQGNSAPDKSGLPSDRFSAERTGGSVSTLTIQRTQQEDSAVYLCASRLRGPPYEQYFGPGTRLTVT.

This chain connects TRBV6-6 to TRBJ2-2; TRBD1 aligns across 7 bases. Germline V gives CDR1 MNHNY, CDR2 SVGAGI (reference sequence). The CDR3 extends over 14 amino acids. With 5 bases clipped from V and 5 bases from J, the junction kept 5 bases outside the gene matches. In DNA, the CDR3 is TGTGCCAGCAGTCTACAGGGGCCTACCGGGGAGCTGTTTTTT. Its protein product is CASSLQGPTGELFF.

This clone was seen only once. The V call is TRBV5-1, the J call TRBJ2-2; weak D call: TRBD1 (5 bases). CDR3 size: 15 residues. Trimming removed 0 bases at V and 5 bases at J, with 11 bases between. The V gene's germline CDR1 is SGHRS and CDR2 YFSETQ. As DNA, the CDR3 is TGCGCCAGCAGCTTGGGTAGGGGCCGAACCGGGGAGCTGTTTTTT. Its translation: CASSLGRGRTGELFF.

The chain uses TRBV24-1 and TRBJ1-4, with a tentative D call TRBD1 (6 bases). This CDR3 region has 15 residues. Trimming took 2 bases from V and 3 from J, leaving 9 bases between them. Germline V lookup: CDR1 KGHDR, CDR2 SFDVKD. Written as DNA, the CDR3 is TGTGCCACCAGTGATTCCACAGGGTCTAATGAAAAACTGTTTTTT. It yields the protein CATSDSTGSNEKLFF.

This chain links TRBV11-3 with TRBJ2-5, with 8 nucleotides matching TRBD1. Losses at the gene ends were 4 bases for V and 5 bases for J; bases not matched to a gene: 9. This CDR3 is built from 15 residues. From germline, CDR1 is SGHNT and CDR2 YENEEA. The CDR3 loop is CASSYLNRGEETQYF. Written as DNA, the CDR3 is TGTGCCAGCAGCTACCTAAACAGGGGGGAGGAGACCCAGTACTTC.

The V call is TRBV3-1 (or the pseudogene TRBV3-2), the J call TRBJ2-3; TRBD1 aligns across 8 bases. Looked up from germline, CDR1 is LGHDT and CDR2 is YNNKEL (reference sequence). V shed 1 base, J shed 1 base, and the junction held 4 bases outside the gene matches. The CDR3 extends over 16 amino acids. Here the CDR3 DNA reads TGTGCCAGCAGCCAAGTGGCGACAGGGGGCACAGATACGCAGTATTTT. Translation: CASSQVATGGTDTQYF.

The chain uses TRBV3-1 (or the pseudogene TRBV3-2) and TRBJ2-3; 7 positions agree with TRBD2. V was clipped by 0 bases and J by 2 bases; unmatched bases: 5. The CDR3 contains 16 residues. The germline CDR1 and CDR2 sequences are LGHDT and YNNKEL (reference sequence). The DNA for the CDR3 is TGTGCCAGCAGCCAAGAGTTAGCGGGCACCACAGATACGCAGTATTTT. It encodes CASSQELAGTTDTQYF.

V and J are TRBV9 and TRBJ2-1; 12 nucleotides align to TRBD2. This CDR3 is built from 18 residues. Germline V gives CDR1 SGDLS, CDR2 YYNGEE. With 2 bases clipped from V and 0 bases from J, the junction kept 6 bases outside the gene matches. The DNA of the CDR3 is TGTGCCAGCAGCGTCGGGACTAGCGGGTCAAGCTCCTACAATGAGCAGTTCTTC. It codes for CASSVGTSGSSSYNEQFF.

The genes are TRBV28 and TRBJ2-7; 12 nucleotides line up with TRBD1. This CDR3 region has 15 residues. V was pared by 6 bases and J by 9 bases, with 12 bases of the junction left unmatched. Germline values: CDR1 MDHEN, CDR2 SYDVKM. The CDR3 bases are TGTGCCAGCAGCCCCGGGACAGGGGGCCGGTTTGGGCAGTACTTC. Translated, it gives CASSPGTGGRFGQYF.

The V gene is TRBV28, the J gene TRBJ1-5; D may be TRBD1 (5 bases). Trimming took off 2 bases at V and 7 bases at J, with 15 bases between the two ends. The V gene's germline CDR1 is MDHEN and CDR2 SYDVKM. The CDR3 has 15 residues. The CDR3 loop is CASSLGGVSRQPQHF. CDR3 DNA sequence: TGTGCCAGCAGTTTAGGGGGGGTAAGTCGACAGCCCCAGCATTTT.

The J gene is TRBJ2-7, the V gene TRBV27; the D gene is possibly TRBD2 (6 bases). Trimming cost V 4 bases and J 6 bases, with 10 bases left between them. Germline CDR1 reads MNHEY; CDR2 reads SMNVEV (reference sequence). The CDR3 sequence is 12 residues long. CDR3 sequence: CASSSWRGEQYF. The CDR3 DNA follows: TGTGCCAGCAGTTCCTGGCGGGGCGAGCAGTACTTC.

The chain employs TRBV19 and TRBJ1-5; TRBD1 matches 8 bases. This CDR3 region has 15 residues. Losses at the gene ends were 6 bases for V and 3 bases for J; bases not matched to a gene: 7. In germline, CDR1 is LNHDA, CDR2 SQIVND (reference sequence). CDR3 DNA sequence: TGTGCCAGTAGCGATAGACAGGGGCCCAATCAGCCCCAGCATTTT. It encodes CASSDRQGPNQPQHF.

The chain combines TRBV5-1 with TRBJ1-4, with TRBD1 matching over 7 bases. V dropped 0 bases and J dropped 0; count of bases not matched to a gene: 2. Germline V gives CDR1 SGHRS, CDR2 YFSETQ. The CDR3 sequence is 16 residues long. The CDR3 sequence is CASSLGGTATNEKLFF. In DNA, the CDR3 is TGCGCCAGCAGCTTGGGAGGGACAGCAACTAATGAAAAACTGTTTTTT.

This clone was seen more than once but under ten times. The chain combines TRBV7-8 with TRBJ1-5, with TRBD1 matching 9 bases. Per germline, CDR1 SGHVS and CDR2 FQNEAQ. J was trimmed by 0 bases and V by 5 bases; bases with no gene match: 8. CDR3 length equals 17 residues. The CDR3 spells CASSLPGQGDSNQPQHF. CDR3 nucleotide sequence: TGTGCCAGCAGCCTACCGGGACAGGGTGATAGCAATCAGCCCCAGCATTTT.

Regarding this clone: Other DNA variants within this sample encode the same CDR3. V is TRBV7-9 and J is TRBJ2-3, with D possibly matching TRBD1 (5 bases). The CDR3 extends over 13 amino acids. From germline, CDR1 is SEHNR and CDR2 FQNEAQ (reference sequence). V was trimmed by 6 bases and J by 2 bases, leaving 9 bases between them. CDR3 sequence (DNA): TGTGCCAGCAGTTCAGGGTTCACAGATACGCAGTATTTT. Translation: CASSSGFTDTQYF.

This chain uses TRBV19 with TRBJ2-3; D perhaps matches TRBD1 (6 bases). Trimming left V 8 bases short and J 1 base short, with 16 bases between. CDR1 is LNHDA, CDR2 SQIVND, per germline (reference sequence). The CDR3 has 15 amino acids. Here the CDR3 reads CASRRGGGRTDTQYF. CDR3 DNA sequence: TGTGCCAGTCGCCGGGGTGGGGGCCGCACAGATACGCAGTATTTT.

The J gene is TRBJ1-3, the V gene TRBV7-2, with D perhaps TRBD1 (5 bases). Trimming removed 1 base at V and 5 bases at J, with 12 bases between. CDR1 and CDR2 (germline): SGHTA, FQGNSA. This CDR3 spans 15 amino acids. The CDR3 nucleotides read TGTGCCAGCAGCTTAGGAGCGCAGGGCCGAAACACCATATATTTT. It codes for CASSLGAQGRNTIYF.